One T cell receptor beta chain is described in this entry. The CDR3 runs to 15 residues. The V end lost 5 bases, the J end lost 5 bases, and 15 bases lay between the germline ends. Germline V gives CDR1 KGHDR, CDR2 SFDVKD. Each donor (without exception) was a healthy Caucasian. MiXCR, applied by TCRdb to the 5' RACE reads, yields one record per CDR3 protein. This table has around 550,000 distinct CDR3 sequences, about 16% appearing once. This sample was included in a study of identical twins. This same sample was also taken into another study, of yellow fever vaccine responses in identical twins.

Sequencing input: CD4+ T cells sorted from blood. This TCR derives from a woman younger than 30 in good health. The chain combines TRBV24-1 with TRBJ2-1, with a possible D match to TRBD1 (6 bases). This CDR3 is CATSVGGSVNNEQFF. CDR3 nucleotides: TGTGCCACCAGTGTAGGGGGTAGTGTGAACAATGAGCAGTTCTTC.